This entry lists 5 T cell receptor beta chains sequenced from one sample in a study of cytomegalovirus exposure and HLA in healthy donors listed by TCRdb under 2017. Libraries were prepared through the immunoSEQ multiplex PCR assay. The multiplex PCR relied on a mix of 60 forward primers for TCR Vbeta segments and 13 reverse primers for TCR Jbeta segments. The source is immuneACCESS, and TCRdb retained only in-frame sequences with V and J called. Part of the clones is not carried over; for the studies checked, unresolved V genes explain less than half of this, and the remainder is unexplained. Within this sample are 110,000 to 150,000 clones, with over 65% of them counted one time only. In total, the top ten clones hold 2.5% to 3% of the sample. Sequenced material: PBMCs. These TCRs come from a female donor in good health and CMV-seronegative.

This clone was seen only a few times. The CDR3: CASSPGAGGVEQFF. The CDR3 DNA reads as TGCGCCAGCAGCCCCGGGGCGGGAGGGGTTGAGCAGTTCTTC. The chain joins TRBV5-1 to TRBJ2-1, with 9 nucleotides matching TRBD2. Germline values: CDR1 SGHRS, CDR2 YFSETQ. V gave up 4 bases and J gave up 9 bases; unmatched junction bases: 8. The CDR3 spans 14 residues. The full variable domain, in which reference TRBV5-1 and TRBJ2-1 provide the parts outside the CDR3, is KAGVTQTPRYLIKTRGQQVTLSCSPISGHRSVSWYQQTPGQGLQFLFEYFSETQRNKGNFPGRFSGRQFSNSRSEMNVSTLELGDSALYLCASSPGAGGVEQFFGPGTRLTVL.

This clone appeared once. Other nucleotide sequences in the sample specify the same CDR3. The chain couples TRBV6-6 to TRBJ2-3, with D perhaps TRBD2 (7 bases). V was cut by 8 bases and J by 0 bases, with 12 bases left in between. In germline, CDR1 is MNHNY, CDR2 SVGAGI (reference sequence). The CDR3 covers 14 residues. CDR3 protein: CASSRGGSTDTQYF. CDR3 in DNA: TGTGCCAGCTCCCGCGGGGGCAGCACAGATACGCAGTATTTT.

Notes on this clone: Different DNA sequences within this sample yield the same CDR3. CDR3 DNA: TGTGCCAGCAGTGAAATCCTCGGTAGAAGCAATCAGCCCCAGCATTTT. It translates to CASSEILGRSNQPQHF. V is TRBV6-1 and J is TRBJ1-5; D is ambiguous. Germline loops: CDR1 MNHNS, CDR2 SASEGT. The CDR3 covers 16 residues. The germline V and J ends were trimmed by 2 bases and 1 base, with 12 bases remaining between them.

The CDR3: CASSGQEQFF. In DNA, the CDR3 is TGTGCCAGCAGCGGACAGGAGCAGTTCTTC. This sequence joins TRBV9 and TRBJ2-1; D may be TRBD1 (5 bases). The CDR3 loop spans 10 amino acids. CDR1 is SGDLS and CDR2 is YYNGEE in the germline V gene. V lost 3 bases to trimming and J lost 10 bases, with 5 bases between them.

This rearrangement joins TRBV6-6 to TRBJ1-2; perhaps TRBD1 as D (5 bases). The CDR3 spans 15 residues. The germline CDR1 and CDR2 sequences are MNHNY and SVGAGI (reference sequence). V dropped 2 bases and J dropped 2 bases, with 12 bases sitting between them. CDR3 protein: CASSYPQGPNYGYTF. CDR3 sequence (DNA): TGTGCCAGCAGTTACCCCCAGGGCCCCAACTATGGCTACACCTTC.